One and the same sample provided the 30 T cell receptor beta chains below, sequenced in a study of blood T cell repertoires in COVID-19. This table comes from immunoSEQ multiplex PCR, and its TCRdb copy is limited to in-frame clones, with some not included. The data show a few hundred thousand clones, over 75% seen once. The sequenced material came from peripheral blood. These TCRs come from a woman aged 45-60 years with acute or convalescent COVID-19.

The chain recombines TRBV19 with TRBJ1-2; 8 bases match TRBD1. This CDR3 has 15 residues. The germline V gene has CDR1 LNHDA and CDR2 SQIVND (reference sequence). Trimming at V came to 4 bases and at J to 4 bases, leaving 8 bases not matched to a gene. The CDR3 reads CASSTPGQGFYGYTF. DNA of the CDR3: TGTGCCAGTAGTACCCCCGGACAGGGCTTCTATGGCTACACCTTC.

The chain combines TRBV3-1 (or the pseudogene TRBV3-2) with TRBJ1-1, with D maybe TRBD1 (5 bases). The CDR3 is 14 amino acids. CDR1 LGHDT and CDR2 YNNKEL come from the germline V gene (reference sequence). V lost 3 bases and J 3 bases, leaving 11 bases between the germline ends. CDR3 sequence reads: CASSHWTGDTEAFF. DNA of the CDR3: TGTGCCAGCAGCCATTGGACGGGGGACACTGAAGCTTTCTTT.

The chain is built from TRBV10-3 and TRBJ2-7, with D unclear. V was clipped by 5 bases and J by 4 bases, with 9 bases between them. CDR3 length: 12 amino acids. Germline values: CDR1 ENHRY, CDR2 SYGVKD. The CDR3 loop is CAISPGFYEQYF. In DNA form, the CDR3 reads TGTGCCATCAGTCCAGGTTTTTACGAGCAGTACTTC.

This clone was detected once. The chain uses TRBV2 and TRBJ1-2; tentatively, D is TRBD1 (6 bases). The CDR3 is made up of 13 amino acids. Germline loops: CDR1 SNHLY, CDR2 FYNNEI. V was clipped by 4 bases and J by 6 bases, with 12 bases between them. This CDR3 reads CASSVQGWNGYTF. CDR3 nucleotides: TGTGCCAGCAGTGTTCAGGGGTGGAATGGCTACACCTTC.

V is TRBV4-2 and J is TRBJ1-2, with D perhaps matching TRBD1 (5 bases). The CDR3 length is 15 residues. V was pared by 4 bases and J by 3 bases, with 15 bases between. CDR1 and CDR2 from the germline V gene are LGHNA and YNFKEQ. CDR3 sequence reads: CASSPSRARDYGYTF. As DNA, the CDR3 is TGTGCCAGCAGCCCAAGCAGGGCTAGGGACTATGGCTACACCTTC.

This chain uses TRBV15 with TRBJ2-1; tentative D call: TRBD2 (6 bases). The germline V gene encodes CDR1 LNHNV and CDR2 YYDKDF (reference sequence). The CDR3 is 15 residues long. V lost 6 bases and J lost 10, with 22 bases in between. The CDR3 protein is CATSVGGTGSGEQFF. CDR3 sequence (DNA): TGTGCCACCAGTGTTGGGGGGACGGGTTCGGGCGAGCAGTTCTTC.

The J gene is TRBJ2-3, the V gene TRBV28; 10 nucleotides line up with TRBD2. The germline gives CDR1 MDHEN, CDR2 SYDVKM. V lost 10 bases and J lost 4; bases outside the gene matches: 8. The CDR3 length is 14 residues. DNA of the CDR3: TGTGCCATCCAAGCGGGAGGGGGCCCAGATACGCAGTATTTT. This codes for CAIQAGGGPDTQYF.

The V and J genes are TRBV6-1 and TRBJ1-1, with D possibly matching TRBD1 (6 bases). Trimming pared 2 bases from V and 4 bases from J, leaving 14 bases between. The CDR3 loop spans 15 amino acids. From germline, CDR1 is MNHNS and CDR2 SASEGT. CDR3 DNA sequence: TGTGCCAGCAGTGAATACGAGGGGGGGGGCACTGAAGCTTTCTTT. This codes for CASSEYEGGGTEAFF.

The CDR3 sequence: CASSQDLAGYTF. The CDR3 coding sequence is TGCGCCAGCAGCCAAGACCTGGCAGGCTACACCTTC. V and J are TRBV4-1 and TRBJ1-2; D not resolved. This CDR3 is 12 amino acids long. Germline V lookup: CDR1 MGHRA, CDR2 YSYEKL. Trimming cost V 0 bases and J 8 bases, with 7 bases left between them.

CDR3 region: CASSLQGAVNQPQHF. DNA of the CDR3: TGCGCCAGCAGCTTACAGGGGGCGGTAAATCAGCCCCAGCATTTT. This chain joins TRBV5-1 and TRBJ1-5; 9 positions match TRBD1. Germline lookup yields CDR1 SGHRS and CDR2 YFSETQ. There are 15 residues in the CDR3. V was pared by 2 bases and J by 4 bases, with 4 bases of the junction left unmatched.

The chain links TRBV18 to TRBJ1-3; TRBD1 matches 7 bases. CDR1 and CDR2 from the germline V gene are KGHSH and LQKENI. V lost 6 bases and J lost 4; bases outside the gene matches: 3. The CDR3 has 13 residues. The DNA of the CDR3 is TGTGCCAGCTCTTTGGGACAGGGAAACACCATATATTTT. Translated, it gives CASSLGQGNTIYF.

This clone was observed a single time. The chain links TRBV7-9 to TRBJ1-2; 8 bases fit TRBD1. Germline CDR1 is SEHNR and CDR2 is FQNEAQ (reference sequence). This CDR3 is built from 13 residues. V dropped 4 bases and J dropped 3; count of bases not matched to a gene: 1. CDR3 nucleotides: TGTGCCAGCAGCTCGACAGGGGACTATGGCTACACCTTC. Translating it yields CASSSTGDYGYTF.

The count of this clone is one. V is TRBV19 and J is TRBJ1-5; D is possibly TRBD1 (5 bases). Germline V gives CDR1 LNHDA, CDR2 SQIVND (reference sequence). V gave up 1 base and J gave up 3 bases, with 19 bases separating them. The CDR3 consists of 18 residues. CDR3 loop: CASSIAPGGGLINQPQHF. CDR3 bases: TGTGCCAGTAGTATAGCCCCCGGGGGAGGGTTGATCAATCAGCCCCAGCATTTT.

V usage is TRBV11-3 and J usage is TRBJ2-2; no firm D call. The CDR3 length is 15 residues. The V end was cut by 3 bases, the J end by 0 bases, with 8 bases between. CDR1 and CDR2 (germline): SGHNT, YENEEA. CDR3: CASSFSSTNTGELFF. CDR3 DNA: TGTGCCAGCAGCTTTAGTAGTACGAACACCGGGGAGCTGTTTTTT.

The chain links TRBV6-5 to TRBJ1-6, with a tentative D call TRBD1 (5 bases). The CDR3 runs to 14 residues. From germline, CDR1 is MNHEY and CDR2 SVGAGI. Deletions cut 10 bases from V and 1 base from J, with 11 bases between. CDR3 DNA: TGTGCCACAGGGCGGGGGTCCTATAATTCACCCCTCCACTTT. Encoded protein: CATGRGSYNSPLHF.

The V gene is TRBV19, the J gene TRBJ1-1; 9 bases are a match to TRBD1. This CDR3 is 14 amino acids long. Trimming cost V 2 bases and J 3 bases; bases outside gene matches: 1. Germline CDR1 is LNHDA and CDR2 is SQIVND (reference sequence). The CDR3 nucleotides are TGTGCCAGTAGTATAAACAGGGGGCACACTGAAGCTTTCTTT. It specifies CASSINRGHTEAFF.

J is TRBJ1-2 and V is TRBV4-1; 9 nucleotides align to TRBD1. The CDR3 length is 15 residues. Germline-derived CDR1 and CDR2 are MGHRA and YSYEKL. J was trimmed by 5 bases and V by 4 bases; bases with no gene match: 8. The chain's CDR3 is CASSPSTGTGYGYTF. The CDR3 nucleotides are TGCGCCAGCAGCCCCTCTACCGGGACAGGGTATGGCTACACCTTC.

The CDR3 nucleotides read TGTGCCAGCAGCCATTGGACGGGCGGGGGGTATGATACGCAGTATTTT. Amino acids: CASSHWTGGGYDTQYF. This chain links TRBV4-2 with TRBJ2-3, with 8 bases identical to TRBD2. The trim removed 3 bases at V and 6 bases at J, leaving 11 bases unmatched. The CDR3 contains 16 residues. Germline CDR1 reads LGHNA; CDR2 reads YNFKEQ.

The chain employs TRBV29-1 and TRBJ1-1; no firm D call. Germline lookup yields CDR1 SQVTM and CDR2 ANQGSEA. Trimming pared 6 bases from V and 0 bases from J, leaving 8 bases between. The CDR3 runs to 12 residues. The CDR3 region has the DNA TGCAGCGTGGACGGGATGAACACTGAAGCTTTCTTT. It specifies CSVDGMNTEAFF. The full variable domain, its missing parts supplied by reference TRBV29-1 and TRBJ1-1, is SAVISQKPSRDICQRGTSLTIQCQVDSQVTMMFWYRQQPGQSLTLIATANQGSEATYESGFVIDKFPISRPNLTFSTLTVSNMSPEDSSIYLCSVDGMNTEAFFGQGTRLTVV.

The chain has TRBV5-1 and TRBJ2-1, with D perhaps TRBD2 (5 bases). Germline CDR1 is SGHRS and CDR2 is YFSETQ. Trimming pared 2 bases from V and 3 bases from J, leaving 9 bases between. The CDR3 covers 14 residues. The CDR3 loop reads CASSLIRDYNEQFF. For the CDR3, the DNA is TGCGCCAGCAGCTTAATTCGGGACTACAATGAGCAGTTCTTC.

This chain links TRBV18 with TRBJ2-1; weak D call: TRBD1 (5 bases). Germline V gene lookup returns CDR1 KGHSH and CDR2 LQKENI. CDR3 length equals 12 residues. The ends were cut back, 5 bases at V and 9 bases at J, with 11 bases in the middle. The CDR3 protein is CASSSDRGEQFF. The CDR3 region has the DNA TGTGCCAGCTCATCGGATAGGGGTGAGCAGTTCTTC.

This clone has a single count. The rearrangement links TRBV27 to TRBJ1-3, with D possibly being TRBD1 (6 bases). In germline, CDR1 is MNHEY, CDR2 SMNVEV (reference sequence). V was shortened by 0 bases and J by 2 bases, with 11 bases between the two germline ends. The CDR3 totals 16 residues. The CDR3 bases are TGTGCCAGCAGTTTATCTTTAGGGGGAACTGGAAACACCATATATTTT. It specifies CASSLSLGGTGNTIYF.

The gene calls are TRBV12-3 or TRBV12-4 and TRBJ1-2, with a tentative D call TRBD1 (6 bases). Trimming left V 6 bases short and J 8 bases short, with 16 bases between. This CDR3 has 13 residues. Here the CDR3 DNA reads TGTGCCAGCAGCCCAAACAGGGACCGGGGCTACACCTTC. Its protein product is CASSPNRDRGYTF.

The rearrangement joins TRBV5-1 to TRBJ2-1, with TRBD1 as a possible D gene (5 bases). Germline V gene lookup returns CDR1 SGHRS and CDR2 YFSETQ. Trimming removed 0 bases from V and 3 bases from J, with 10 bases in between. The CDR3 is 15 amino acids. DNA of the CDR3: TGCGCCAGCAGCTTGGCAGGGCAGAACTACAATGAGCAGTTCTTC. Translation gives CASSLAGQNYNEQFF.

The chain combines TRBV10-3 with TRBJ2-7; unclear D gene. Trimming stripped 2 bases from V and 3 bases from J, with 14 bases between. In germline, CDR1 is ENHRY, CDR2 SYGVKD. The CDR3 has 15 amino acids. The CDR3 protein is CAISERVKTHYEQYF. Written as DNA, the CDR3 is TGTGCCATCAGTGAGCGGGTGAAGACCCACTACGAGCAGTACTTC.

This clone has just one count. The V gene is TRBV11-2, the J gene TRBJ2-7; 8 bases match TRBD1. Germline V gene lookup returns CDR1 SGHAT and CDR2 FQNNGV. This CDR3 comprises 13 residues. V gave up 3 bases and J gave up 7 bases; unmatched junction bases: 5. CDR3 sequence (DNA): TGTGCCAGCAGCTTGGACAGGGTGCGGGAGCAGTACTTC. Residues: CASSLDRVREQYF.

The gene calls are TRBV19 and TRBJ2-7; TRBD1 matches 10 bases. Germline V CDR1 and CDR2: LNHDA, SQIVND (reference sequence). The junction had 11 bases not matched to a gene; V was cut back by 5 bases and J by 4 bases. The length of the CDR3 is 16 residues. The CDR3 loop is CASSDLTGGTPYEQYF. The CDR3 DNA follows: TGTGCCAGTAGTGACCTGACAGGGGGCACACCGTACGAGCAGTACTTC.

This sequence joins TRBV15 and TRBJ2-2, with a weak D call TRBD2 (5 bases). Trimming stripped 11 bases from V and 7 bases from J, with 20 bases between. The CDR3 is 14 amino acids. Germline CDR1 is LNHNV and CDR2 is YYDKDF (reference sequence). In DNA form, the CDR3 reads TGTGCCCCCTCTAATGAGGGCCGATACGGGGAGCTGTTTTTT. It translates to CAPSNEGRYGELFF.

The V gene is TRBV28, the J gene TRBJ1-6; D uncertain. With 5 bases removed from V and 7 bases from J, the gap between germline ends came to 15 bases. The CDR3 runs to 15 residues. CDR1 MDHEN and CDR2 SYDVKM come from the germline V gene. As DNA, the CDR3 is TGTGCCAGCAGTAGAGTTGGACTTGAGAATTCACCCCTCCACTTT. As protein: CASSRVGLENSPLHF.

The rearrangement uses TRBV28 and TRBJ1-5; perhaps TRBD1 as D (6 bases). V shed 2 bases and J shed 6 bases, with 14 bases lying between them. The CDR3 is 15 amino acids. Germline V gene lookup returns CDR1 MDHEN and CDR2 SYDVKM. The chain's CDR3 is CASSLEGRGSQPQHF. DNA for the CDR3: TGTGCCAGCAGTTTAGAAGGCAGGGGCAGTCAGCCCCAGCATTTT.